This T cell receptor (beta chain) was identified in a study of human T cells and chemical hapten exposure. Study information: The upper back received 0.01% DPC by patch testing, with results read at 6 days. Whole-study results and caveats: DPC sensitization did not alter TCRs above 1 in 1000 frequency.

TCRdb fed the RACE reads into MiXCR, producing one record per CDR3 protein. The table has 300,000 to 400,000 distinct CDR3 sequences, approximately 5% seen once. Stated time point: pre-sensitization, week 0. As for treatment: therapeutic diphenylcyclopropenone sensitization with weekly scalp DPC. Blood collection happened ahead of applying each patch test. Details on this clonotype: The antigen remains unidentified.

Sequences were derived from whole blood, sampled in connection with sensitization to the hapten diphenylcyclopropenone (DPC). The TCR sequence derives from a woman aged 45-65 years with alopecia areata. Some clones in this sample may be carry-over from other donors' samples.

The CDR3 loop reads CSATPGPSTDTQYF. Written as DNA, the CDR3 is TGCAGTGCTACGCCGGGCCCCTCAACAGATACGCAGTATTTT. The rearrangement uses TRBV20-1 and TRBJ2-3; no definite D call. The V end lost 4 bases, the J end lost 3 bases, and 14 bases lay between the germline ends. This CDR3 contains 14 residues. CDR1 and CDR2 (germline): DFQATT, SNEGSKA (reference sequence).